This passage covers 16 T cell receptor beta chains from one sample sequenced in a study of cytomegalovirus exposure and HLA in healthy donors (dated by TCRdb to 2015 to 2018). The method was the immunoSEQ multiplex PCR assay. The multiplex PCR relied on a mix of 60 forward primers for TCR Vbeta segments and 13 reverse primers for TCR Jbeta segments. Entries here come from immuneACCESS through TCRdb and include only in-frame sequences with V and J called. Some clones fail to appear in such tables; in the studies checked, an unresolved V gene covers under half of the shortfall, and the cause of the remainder is unknown. The sample data list under 250,000 clones, and approximately 79% of these were observed just once. The ten largest make up about 1.7% of the sample. Sequenced sample: PBMCs. These receptors all stem from a male donor in good health and CMV-seronegative.

This clone was counted once. For the CDR3, the DNA is TGCGCCAGCAGCCGCCTTCCGGACAGGAGCACAGATACGCAGTATTTT. This sequence encodes CASSRLPDRSTDTQYF. V and J are TRBV4-3 and TRBJ2-3, with 7 bases fitting TRBD1. V dropped 4 bases and J dropped 0; count of bases not matched to a gene: 7. The CDR3 has 16 amino acids. CDR1 is LGHNA, CDR2 YSLEER, per germline.

The chain joins TRBV7-9 to TRBJ1-3, with unresolved D. This CDR3 spans 16 amino acids. With 0 bases removed from V and 0 bases from J, the gap between germline ends came to 9 bases. CDR1 and CDR2 from the germline V gene are SEHNR and FQNEAQ (reference sequence). Here the CDR3 reads CASSLAGERSGNTIYF. The CDR3 DNA reads as TGTGCCAGCAGCTTAGCTGGAGAACGCTCTGGAAACACCATATATTTT.

The chain joins TRBV28 to TRBJ2-3; the match to TRBD1 covers 9 bases. The CDR3 has 14 amino acids. V was clipped by 5 bases and J by 4 bases; unmatched bases: 4. Germline CDR1 reads MDHEN; CDR2 reads SYDVKM. The CDR3 region is CASSRQGDSDTQYF. CDR3 in DNA: TGTGCCAGCAGTAGACAGGGGGATTCAGATACGCAGTATTTT.

This chain links TRBV19 with TRBJ2-7; D might be TRBD2 (5 bases). Trimming left V 8 bases short and J 0 bases short, with 11 bases between. The germline V gene encodes CDR1 LNHDA and CDR2 SQIVND (reference sequence). The length of the CDR3 is 13 residues. The CDR3 nucleotides are TGTGCCAGTCGGACTTCCCTCTCCTACGAGCAGTACTTC. Protein: CASRTSLSYEQYF.

The sample holds one count of this clone. This chain joins TRBV5-1 and TRBJ2-7; D possibly corresponds to TRBD1 (5 bases). Looked up from germline, CDR1 is SGHRS and CDR2 is YFSETQ. CDR3 size: 16 residues. V was shortened by 4 bases and J by 1 base, with 18 bases between the two germline ends. CDR3 residues: CASSTDLQGESYEQYF. The DNA of the CDR3 is TGCGCCAGCAGCACTGACCTCCAGGGTGAATCCTACGAGCAGTACTTC.

A remark on this clone: Compared with germline, one end of the junction differs, possibly owing to a read error. The V gene is TRBV7-9, the J gene TRBJ1-4; no reliable D call. This CDR3 contains 16 residues. The germline gives CDR1 SEHNR, CDR2 FQNEAQ (reference sequence). CDR3 coding DNA: TGTTCCAGCAGCTTACGACCCGGGATCCTTAATGAAAAACTGTTTTTT. Translated, it gives CSSSLRPGILNEKLFF.

The chain links TRBV6-5 to TRBJ1-2; no clear D. Germline values: CDR1 MNHEY, CDR2 SVGAGI. This CDR3 is 13 amino acids long. The V end lost 1 base, the J end lost 5 bases, and 8 bases lay between the germline ends. The chain's CDR3 is CASSYFMRYGYTF. CDR3 DNA: TGTGCCAGCAGTTACTTCATGCGATATGGCTACACCTTC.

The chain has TRBV12-5 and TRBJ1-5, with D maybe TRBD1 (6 bases). Trimming shortened V by 4 bases and J by 0 bases, and 10 bases separated the two germline ends. CDR3 size: 15 residues. CDR1 is LGHNT, CDR2 FRNRAP, per germline. The CDR3 sequence is CASGSGQHSNQPQHF. The CDR3 region has the DNA TGTGCTAGTGGTTCCGGACAGCATAGCAATCAGCCCCAGCATTTT. Full variable domain (remainder filled in from reference TRBV12-5 and TRBJ1-5): DARVTQTPRHKVTEMGQEVTMRCQPILGHNTVFWYRQTMMQGLELLAYFRNRAPLDDSGMPKDRFSAEMPDATLATLKIQPSEPRDSAVYFCASGSGQHSNQPQHFGDGTRLSIL.

V and J are TRBV6-6 and TRBJ1-1; 7 nucleotides agree with TRBD1. This CDR3 has 14 amino acids. Germline V lookup: CDR1 MNHNY, CDR2 SVGAGI (reference sequence). Trimming at V came to 6 bases and at J to 1 base, leaving 5 bases not matched to a gene. CDR3 sequence: CASRTGQANTEAFF. CDR3 in DNA: TGTGCCAGCAGAACTGGACAGGCGAACACTGAAGCTTTCTTT.

The chain uses TRBV27 and TRBJ1-2; 7 nucleotides match TRBD1. Germline CDR1 MNHEY, CDR2 SMNVEV (reference sequence). The length of the CDR3 is 13 residues. V dropped 3 bases and J dropped 8; count of bases not matched to a gene: 6. The CDR3 here is CASSLTGYRGYTF. The CDR3 region has the DNA TGTGCCAGCAGTTTGACAGGGTATAGAGGCTACACCTTC.

The chain is built from TRBV27 and TRBJ2-7, with 11 nucleotides matching TRBD1. The J segment lost 6 bases and the V segment lost 5 bases, leaving 9 bases of the junction unmatched. This CDR3 is built from 15 residues. From germline, CDR1 is MNHEY and CDR2 SMNVEV (reference sequence). CDR3 residues: CASSLAGTGGSEQYF. In DNA, the CDR3 is TGTGCCAGCAGTCTCGCCGGGACAGGGGGATCCGAGCAGTACTTC.

The chain joins TRBV7-6 to TRBJ2-5, with TRBD2 matching 10 bases. V shed 5 bases and J 2 bases; nucleotides not matched to a gene: 8. CDR1 is SGHVS and CDR2 is FNYEAQ in the germline V gene. The CDR3 runs 16 residues. The chain's CDR3 is CASSPSIAGGQETQYF. In DNA form, the CDR3 reads TGTGCCAGCAGCCCGTCCATAGCGGGAGGTCAAGAGACCCAGTACTTC. Full variable domain (missing parts from reference TRBV7-6 and TRBJ2-5): GAGVSQSPRYKVTKRGQDVALRCDPISGHVSLYWYRQALGQGPEFLTYFNYEAQQDKSGLPNDRFSAERPEGSISTLTIQRTEQRDSAMYRCASSPSIAGGQETQYFGPGTRLLVL.

The chain joins TRBV4-2 to TRBJ2-3, with 10 bases lining up with TRBD2. This CDR3 contains 15 residues. The V and J ends lost 2 bases and 1 base, in that order; junction bases with no gene match: 0. Germline lookup yields CDR1 LGHNA and CDR2 YNFKEQ. The CDR3 DNA sequence: TGTGCCAGCAGCCAACTAGCGGGGGGCACAGATACGCAGTATTTT. Amino acid sequence: CASSQLAGGTDTQYF.

The chain combines TRBV30 with TRBJ1-5; the D gene is possibly TRBD1 (5 bases). The CDR3 runs 12 residues. V lost 0 bases and J 10 bases, leaving 10 bases between the germline ends. Germline V gene lookup returns CDR1 GTSNPN and CDR2 SVGIG (reference sequence). The CDR3 nucleotides are TGTGCCTGGAGTGTACGGGGGTCACCCCAGCATTTT. Protein sequence: CAWSVRGSPQHF.

The genes are TRBV9 and TRBJ2-2; 8 bases map to TRBD1. Looked up from germline, CDR1 is SGDLS and CDR2 is YYNGEE. V lost 4 bases to trimming and J lost 4 bases; unmatched junction nucleotides: 6. This CDR3 spans 15 amino acids. The CDR3 protein is CASSRGTGSTGELFF. CDR3 coding DNA: TGTGCCAGCAGCCGGGGGACAGGTTCCACCGGGGAGCTGTTTTTT.

This clone has just one count. J is TRBJ2-1 and V is TRBV2; 8 bases map to TRBD2. CDR3 length equals 11 residues. V trimming: 11 bases; J trimming: 9 bases; junction bases outside the gene matches: 6. Germline V CDR1 and CDR2: SNHLY, FYNNEI. CDR3 loop: CAVGGAGEQFF. The CDR3 DNA follows: TGTGCCGTCGGGGGGGCAGGTGAGCAGTTCTTC.